These 29 T cell receptor beta chains came from one sample sequenced in a study of shared clonotypes between healthy human individuals. Libraries were prepared by immunoSEQ multiplex PCR; TCRdb keeps only in-frame clonotypes and omits some of them. Counted here are some 650,000 clones, more than 95% occurring once; the ten biggest clones make up about 0.06%. Sample: naive CD4+ T cells sorted from blood. The subset denotes: CD45RA+ positively selected. The receptors shown here come from a woman in her 30s in good health.

The V call is TRBV7-8, the J call TRBJ2-7; 7 bases agree with TRBD1. CDR1 and CDR2 from the germline V gene are SGHVS and FQNEAQ. V was clipped by 5 bases and J by 2 bases; unmatched bases: 12. The CDR3 covers 16 residues. The CDR3 sequence: CASSPGQRTSTYEQYF. CDR3 DNA: TGTGCCAGCAGCCCGGGACAGCGCACCTCCACCTACGAGCAGTACTTC.

The genes are TRBV19 and TRBJ2-2, with a tentative D call TRBD2 (5 bases). V gave up 3 bases and J gave up 8 bases, with 13 bases separating them. CDR1 is LNHDA, CDR2 SQIVND, per germline (reference sequence). This CDR3 is built from 14 residues. The CDR3 region has the DNA TGTGCCAGTAGTATTCTCGGAGGAGTTGGGGAGCTGTTTTTT. Translation gives CASSILGGVGELFF.

CDR3 sequence: CSVRTSGSTDTQYF. For the CDR3, the DNA is TGCAGCGTAAGAACTAGCGGGAGCACAGATACGCAGTATTTT. The chain carries TRBV29-1 and TRBJ2-3; 9 nucleotides match TRBD2. Germline loops: CDR1 SQVTM, CDR2 ANQGSEA. Germline trimming cut 6 bases from V and 0 bases from J; bases unmatched to any gene: 4. The CDR3 contains 14 residues.

This sequence joins TRBV28 and TRBJ2-3, with D possibly being TRBD2 (6 bases). The ends were cut back, 7 bases at V and 0 bases at J, with 20 bases in the middle. Germline V gives CDR1 MDHEN, CDR2 SYDVKM. The CDR3 contains 17 residues. CDR3 in DNA: TGTGCCAGCATTCCAAGTGGTGCGGGATATAGCACAGATACGCAGTATTTT. It translates to CASIPSGAGYSTDTQYF.

This chain uses TRBV15 with TRBJ2-2, with D tentatively TRBD2 (6 bases). Per germline, CDR1 LNHNV and CDR2 YYDKDF (reference sequence). This CDR3 spans 17 amino acids. Deletions cut 3 bases from V and 5 bases from J, with 19 bases between. The CDR3 DNA reads TGTGCCACCAGCAGCTTGACTTCGGGACTGCAAACCGGGGAGCTGTTTTTT. Its protein is CATSSLTSGLQTGELFF.

Points on this clone: At one of its ends the junction is not consistent with the germline gene, which may arise from a read error. The genes are TRBV6-1 and TRBJ2-7; D gene uncertain. The CDR3 is 13 residues long. Germline V gene sequence: CDR1 MNHNS, CDR2 SASEGT. The CDR3 sequence is CASIELTPGEQYF. CDR3 bases: TGTGCCAGCATTGAATTGACCCCCGGCGAGCAGTACTTC.

This clone was observed once. V gene TRBV11-2 combines with J gene TRBJ2-4; 13 nucleotides agree with TRBD2. After removal of 5 bases from V and 8 bases from J, the junction contained 18 bases not matched to a gene. The germline V gene has CDR1 SGHAT and CDR2 FQNNGV. This CDR3 has 19 amino acids. The CDR3 is CASSPHSLRTSGSGDIQYF. The CDR3 DNA is TGTGCCAGCAGCCCCCACAGCCTTCGGACTAGCGGGAGCGGCGACATTCAGTACTTC.

J is TRBJ2-7 and V is TRBV28; TRBD2 agrees at 10 bases. The ends lost 3 bases at V and 3 bases at J; junction bases unmatched: 11. CDR3 length: 17 amino acids. Looked up from germline, CDR1 is MDHEN and CDR2 is SYDVKM. CDR3 residues: CASSFSAGGHRDYEQYF. The CDR3, as DNA: TGTGCCAGCAGTTTTTCAGCGGGAGGGCACCGAGACTACGAGCAGTACTTC. The whole variable domain, remainder taken from reference TRBV28 and TRBJ2-7, is DVKVTQSSRYLVKRTGEKVFLECVQDMDHENMFWYRQDPGLGLRLIYFSYDVKMKEKGDIPEGYSVSREKKERFSLILESASTNQTSMYLCASSFSAGGHRDYEQYFGPGTRLTVT.

The chain employs TRBV7-2 and TRBJ2-7, with a tentative D call TRBD1 (6 bases). V lost 5 bases and J 4 bases, leaving 15 bases between the germline ends. CDR1 is SGHTA and CDR2 is FQGNSA in the germline V gene. CDR3 length equals 14 residues. DNA of the CDR3: TGTGCCAGCAGCCCAGACGGACAGCAGTACGAGCAGTACTTC. Translation gives CASSPDGQQYEQYF.

The chain employs TRBV27 and TRBJ2-2; weak D call: TRBD2 (5 bases). The CDR3 totals 15 residues. Per germline, CDR1 MNHEY and CDR2 SMNVEV (reference sequence). V was trimmed by 3 bases and J by 4 bases, leaving 12 bases between them. The CDR3 is CASSFSGVVTGELFF. The DNA of the CDR3 is TGTGCCAGCAGTTTTTCCGGGGTCGTCACCGGGGAGCTGTTTTTT.

CDR3 nucleotide sequence: TGTGCCAGCTCACCCAGGGGGCGAGATCAGCCCCAGCATTTT. This sequence encodes CASSPRGRDQPQHF. This sequence joins TRBV18 and TRBJ1-5; 8 nucleotides line up with TRBD1. V trimming: 3 bases; J trimming: 5 bases; junction bases outside the gene matches: 3. The CDR3 contains 14 residues. From germline, CDR1 is KGHSH and CDR2 LQKENI.

V gene TRBV7-6 combines with J gene TRBJ1-2; D gene unclear. Per germline, CDR1 SGHVS and CDR2 FNYEAQ. This CDR3 contains 13 residues. V was clipped by 2 bases and J by 8 bases, with 12 bases between them. The CDR3 bases are TGTGCCAGCAGCTTACAGCGGTTTCGGGGCTACACCTTC. The encoded protein is CASSLQRFRGYTF.

This chain joins TRBV28 and TRBJ2-3; possible D gene TRBD2, 6 bases. CDR3 length: 14 residues. The germline CDR1 and CDR2 sequences are MDHEN and SYDVKM. V lost 3 bases and J 8 bases, leaving 15 bases between the germline ends. The CDR3 reads CASSLLRIGGTQYF. CDR3 DNA: TGTGCCAGCAGTTTGCTCAGGATCGGGGGTACGCAGTATTTT.

This chain uses TRBV5-1 with TRBJ1-1; the match to TRBD1 covers 7 bases. Germline V gene lookup returns CDR1 SGHRS and CDR2 YFSETQ. The CDR3 is made up of 15 amino acids. The V gene end was trimmed by 5 bases and the J gene end by 3 bases; junction bases not matched to a gene: 10. DNA of the CDR3: TGCGCCAGCAGTCCAGGGGGAGCTAGGGACACTGAAGCTTTCTTT. This sequence encodes CASSPGGARDTEAFF.

To note about this clone: Other DNA sequences of this sample code for an identical CDR3. The chain employs TRBV9 and TRBJ2-5; 14 bases are a match to TRBD2. J gave up 3 bases and V 0 bases, and 1 base lay outside the gene matches. The CDR3 totals 16 residues. Germline V CDR1 and CDR2: SGDLS, YYNGEE. In DNA form, the CDR3 reads TGTGCCAGCAGCGTAGGGGGACTAGCGGGAGAAGAGACCCAGTACTTC. It specifies CASSVGGLAGEETQYF.

The chain uses TRBV5-1 and TRBJ2-3; 7 positions match TRBD1. CDR1 is SGHRS, CDR2 YFSETQ, per germline. V lost 0 bases, J lost 2 bases, and 6 bases stayed unmatched. This CDR3 has 16 amino acids. The DNA of the CDR3 is TGCGCCAGCAGCTTGGATGGCAGGGGGTACACAGATACGCAGTATTTT. This gives the protein CASSLDGRGYTDTQYF.

The V call is TRBV7-2, the J call TRBJ2-2; TRBD2 might be the D (5 bases). Germline V gene data show CDR1 as SGHTA and CDR2 as FQGNSA. The V and J ends lost 6 bases and 0 bases respectively, with 11 bases between them. The CDR3 runs to 15 residues. The CDR3 DNA is TGTGCCAGCAGTCCCCTCGGGACGAACACCGGGGAGCTGTTTTTT. Amino acid sequence: CASSPLGTNTGELFF. Complete variable domain (other parts from reference TRBV7-2 and TRBJ2-2): GAGVSQSPSNKVTEKGKDVELRCDPISGHTALYWYRQSLGQGLEFLIYFQGNSAPDKSGLPSDRFSAERTGGSVSTLTIQRTQQEDSAVYLCASSPLGTNTGELFFGEGSRLTVL.

V gene TRBV7-2 combines with J gene TRBJ2-1; 11 nucleotides match TRBD2. The CDR3 sequence is 16 residues long. Germline-derived CDR1 and CDR2 are SGHTA and FQGNSA. Unmatched junction bases numbered 10, after V lost 5 bases and J lost 7 bases. In DNA, the CDR3 is TGTGCCAGCAGCCTTGCCTCTAGCGGGAGGTTGAATGAGCAGTTCTTC. Residues: CASSLASSGRLNEQFF.

The DNA for the CDR3 is TGTGCTAGTGGTTTGGAGGGCGGGGAGCTGTTTTTT. Amino acid sequence: CASGLEGGELFF. The chain couples TRBV12-5 to TRBJ2-2; D is uncertain. Germline V gene sequence: CDR1 LGHNT, CDR2 FRNRAP. The ends were cut back, 1 base at V and 7 bases at J, with 4 bases in the middle. The CDR3 runs to 12 residues.

The chain is built from TRBV5-1 and TRBJ2-7; 9 positions match TRBD2. CDR1 is SGHRS and CDR2 is YFSETQ in the germline V gene. Trimming at V came to 4 bases and at J to 0 bases, leaving 5 bases not matched to a gene. The CDR3 is made up of 15 amino acids. Here the CDR3 DNA reads TGCGCCAGCAGCGCCCTAGCGGGGCACTCCTACGAGCAGTACTTC. Its translation is CASSALAGHSYEQYF.

The V call is TRBV19, the J call TRBJ1-2; D unresolved. The CDR3 loop spans 13 amino acids. The V end was cut by 8 bases, the J end by 0 bases, with 10 bases between. The germline V gene has CDR1 LNHDA and CDR2 SQIVND (reference sequence). CDR3 bases: TGTGCCAGTGCTGACCGCGCTAACTATGGCTACACCTTC. The encoded protein is CASADRANYGYTF.

To note about this clone: One junction end disagrees with the germline gene, perhaps due to a read error. V is TRBV11-3 and J is TRBJ2-3, with TRBD2 matching over 9 bases. The CDR3 consists of 15 residues. CDR1 and CDR2 (germline): SGHNT, YENEEA. CDR3 sequence (DNA): TGTGCCAGCAGTTTAGGACTAGCGAGCACAGATACGCAGTATTTT. Its translation: CASSLGLASTDTQYF.

The chain links TRBV28 to TRBJ2-2; tentative D call: TRBD2 (6 bases). The CDR3 loop spans 16 amino acids. CDR1 is MDHEN, CDR2 SYDVKM, per germline. Trimming stripped 3 bases from V and 5 bases from J, with 16 bases between. CDR3 region: CASSLTGEVQTGELFF. The CDR3 DNA is TGTGCCAGCAGTTTGACTGGGGAGGTCCAAACCGGGGAGCTGTTTTTT.

The chain carries TRBV4-2 and TRBJ1-4, with D unresolved. The ends were cut back, 0 bases at V and 0 bases at J, with 5 bases in the middle. This CDR3 contains 15 residues. Germline-derived CDR1 and CDR2 are LGHNA and YNFKEQ. CDR3 sequence (DNA): TGTGCCAGCAGCCAAGAGGTAGCAACTAATGAAAAACTGTTTTTT. The encoded protein is CASSQEVATNEKLFF.

This chain uses TRBV18 with TRBJ1-3; D call uncertain. V was cut by 0 bases and J by 7 bases, with 13 bases left in between. Per the germline V gene, CDR1 is KGHSH and CDR2 is LQKENI. CDR3 length: 15 residues. CDR3: CASSPPPNPPNTIYF. The CDR3 bases are TGTGCCAGCTCACCACCGCCGAATCCCCCCAACACCATATATTTT.

This clone was recorded only once. The V call is TRBV4-1, the J call TRBJ2-6; 10 nucleotides match TRBD2. CDR1 and CDR2 from the germline V gene are MGHRA and YSYEKL. The CDR3 consists of 17 residues. Losses at the gene ends were 5 bases for V and 3 bases for J; bases not matched to a gene: 7. The CDR3 DNA is TGCGCCAGCAGCAATCCTAGCGGGAGAGATGGGGCCAACGTCCTGACTTTC. Protein product: CASSNPSGRDGANVLTF.

The chain is built from TRBV7-8 and TRBJ2-5; TRBD2 aligns across 16 bases. This CDR3 contains 18 residues. Germline lookup yields CDR1 SGHVS and CDR2 FQNEAQ. The trim removed 4 bases at V and 4 bases at J, leaving 9 bases unmatched. CDR3 sequence reads: CASSSGLAGGPGGETQYF. In DNA, the CDR3 is TGTGCCAGCAGCTCGGGACTAGCGGGAGGGCCTGGGGGAGAGACCCAGTACTTC.

Written as DNA, the CDR3 is TGTGCCAGTAGTTATTATGGAGGGCGGGCAGATACGCAGTATTTT. Protein sequence: CASSYYGGRADTQYF. The genes are TRBV19 and TRBJ2-3, with D tentatively TRBD2 (6 bases). Germline CDR1 and CDR2: LNHDA and SQIVND (reference sequence). The CDR3 consists of 15 residues. V was clipped by 5 bases and J by 4 bases, with 16 bases between them.

The chain uses TRBV10-3 and TRBJ2-5, with a weak D call TRBD1 (7 bases). CDR3 length: 17 residues. V was pared by 0 bases and J by 5 bases, with 19 bases between. Germline assignment: CDR1 ENHRY and CDR2 SYGVKD. For the CDR3, the DNA is TGTGCCATCAGTGAGTCCCCCCAGGGGGGTTTACGGGAGACCCAGTACTTC. Its translation is CAISESPQGGLRETQYF.